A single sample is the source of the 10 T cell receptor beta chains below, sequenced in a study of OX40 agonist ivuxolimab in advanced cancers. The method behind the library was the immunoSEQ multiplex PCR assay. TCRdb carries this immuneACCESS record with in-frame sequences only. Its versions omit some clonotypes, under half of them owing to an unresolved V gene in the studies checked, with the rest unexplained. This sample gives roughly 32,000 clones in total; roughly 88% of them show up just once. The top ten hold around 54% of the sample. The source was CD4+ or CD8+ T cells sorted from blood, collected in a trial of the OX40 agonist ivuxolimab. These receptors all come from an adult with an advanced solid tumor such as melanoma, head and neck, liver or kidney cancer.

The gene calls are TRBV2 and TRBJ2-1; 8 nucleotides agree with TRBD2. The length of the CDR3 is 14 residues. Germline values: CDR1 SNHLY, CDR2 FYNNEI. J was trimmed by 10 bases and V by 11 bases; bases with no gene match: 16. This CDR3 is CAVNPGTSRYEQFF. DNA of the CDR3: TGTGCCGTTAACCCAGGGACTAGTCGGTACGAGCAGTTCTTC.

Here the CDR3 reads CASSLNVPGQEYTYEQYF. The CDR3 coding sequence is TGTGCCAGCAGCTTGAATGTCCCGGGACAGGAATATACCTACGAGCAGTACTTC. This rearrangement joins TRBV7-2 to TRBJ2-7; 8 bases map to TRBD1. V dropped 3 bases and J dropped 2; count of bases not matched to a gene: 15. The CDR3 runs 18 residues. Germline values: CDR1 SGHTA, CDR2 FQGNSA. The full variable domain, its missing parts supplied by reference TRBV7-2 and TRBJ2-7, is GAGVSQSPSNKVTEKGKDVELRCDPISGHTALYWYRQSLGQGLEFLIYFQGNSAPDKSGLPSDRFSAERTGGSVSTLTIQRTQQEDSAVYLCASSLNVPGQEYTYEQYFGPGTRLTVT.

CDR3 coding DNA: TGTGCCAGCACCGAAACGGGAAACTCTGGAAACACCATATATTTT. Translation gives CASTETGNSGNTIYF. The chain carries TRBV6-5 and TRBJ1-3; D unresolved. The V end lost 7 bases, the J end lost 0 bases, and 13 bases lay between the germline ends. CDR3 size: 15 residues. The V gene's germline CDR1 is MNHEY and CDR2 SVGAGI.

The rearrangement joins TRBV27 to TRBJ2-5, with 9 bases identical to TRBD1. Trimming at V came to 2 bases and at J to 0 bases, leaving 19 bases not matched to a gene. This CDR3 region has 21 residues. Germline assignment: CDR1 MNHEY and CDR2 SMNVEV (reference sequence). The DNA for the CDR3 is TGTGCCAGCAGTTTACCGGCCTACCGGGACAGGGAAGGGACGAACCAAGAGACCCAGTACTTC. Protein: CASSLPAYRDREGTNQETQYF.

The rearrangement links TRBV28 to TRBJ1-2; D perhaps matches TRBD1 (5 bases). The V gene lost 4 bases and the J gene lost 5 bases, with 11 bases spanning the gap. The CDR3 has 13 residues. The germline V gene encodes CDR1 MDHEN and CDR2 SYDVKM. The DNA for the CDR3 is TGTGCCAGCAGTTCGCAGGGTTTTTATGGCTACACCTTC. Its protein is CASSSQGFYGYTF.

The CDR3 region is CASSTRDSRPQETQYF. The CDR3 DNA reads as TGTGCCAGCAGCACCCGGGACTCCAGACCCCAAGAGACCCAGTACTTC. The V call is TRBV28, the J call TRBJ2-5; TRBD2 is a possible D gene (6 bases). Germline CDR1 reads MDHEN; CDR2 reads SYDVKM. The CDR3 totals 16 residues. V was clipped by 6 bases and J by 1 base, with 18 bases between them.

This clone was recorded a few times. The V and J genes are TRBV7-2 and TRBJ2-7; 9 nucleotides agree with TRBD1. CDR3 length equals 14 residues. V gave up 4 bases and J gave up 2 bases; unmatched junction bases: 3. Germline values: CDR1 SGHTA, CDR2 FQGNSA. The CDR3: CASSSRDRAYEQYF. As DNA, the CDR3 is TGTGCCAGCAGCTCCCGGGACAGGGCCTACGAGCAGTACTTC.

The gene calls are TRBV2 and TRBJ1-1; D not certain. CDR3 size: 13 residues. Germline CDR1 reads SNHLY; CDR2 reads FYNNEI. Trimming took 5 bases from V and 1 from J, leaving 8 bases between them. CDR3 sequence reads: CASSLETNTEAFF. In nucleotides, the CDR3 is TGTGCCAGCAGTCTAGAAACGAACACTGAAGCTTTCTTT.

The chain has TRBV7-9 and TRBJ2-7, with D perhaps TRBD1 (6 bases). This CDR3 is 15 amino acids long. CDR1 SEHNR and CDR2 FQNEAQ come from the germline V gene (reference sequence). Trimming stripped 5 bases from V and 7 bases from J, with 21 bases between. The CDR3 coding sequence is TGTGCCAGCAGCCAGAGGTCAAGCCAAGGGGGAGAGCAGTACTTC. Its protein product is CASSQRSSQGGEQYF.

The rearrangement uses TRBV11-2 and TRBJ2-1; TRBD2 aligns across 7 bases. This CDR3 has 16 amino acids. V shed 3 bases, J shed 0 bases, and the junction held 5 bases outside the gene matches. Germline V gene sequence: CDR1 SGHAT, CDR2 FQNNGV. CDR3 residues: CASSFRAGSSYNEQFF. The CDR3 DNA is TGTGCCAGCAGCTTCAGAGCGGGGAGCTCCTACAATGAGCAGTTCTTC.